The clone carrying this TCR beta chain was seen only a few times. Its antigen is undetermined. The source of the sample is a study of identical twins. The study, taken as a whole, reports: Alpha sequences out of frame and shared by twins had excess low generation probability.

Template switching added a universal primer binding site, and final cDNA carried unique molecular identifiers. TCRdb ran MiXCR on the 5' RACE reads and lists one entry per CDR3 protein. This sample has some 1,600,000 distinct CDR3 sequences, with around 29% found just once. The TCR sequence derives from a newborn girl in good health. Specimen: cord blood.

This CDR3 is CASSYSPAGGPGEQFF. The CDR3 DNA is TGTGCCAGCAGTTACTCCCCTGCGGGAGGGCCGGGTGAGCAGTTCTTC. The chain links TRBV6-5 to TRBJ2-1; TRBD2 aligns across 9 bases. Losses at the gene ends were 0 bases for V and 9 bases for J; bases not matched to a gene: 9. CDR1 and CDR2 from the germline V gene are MNHEY and SVGAGI. This CDR3 has 16 amino acids.